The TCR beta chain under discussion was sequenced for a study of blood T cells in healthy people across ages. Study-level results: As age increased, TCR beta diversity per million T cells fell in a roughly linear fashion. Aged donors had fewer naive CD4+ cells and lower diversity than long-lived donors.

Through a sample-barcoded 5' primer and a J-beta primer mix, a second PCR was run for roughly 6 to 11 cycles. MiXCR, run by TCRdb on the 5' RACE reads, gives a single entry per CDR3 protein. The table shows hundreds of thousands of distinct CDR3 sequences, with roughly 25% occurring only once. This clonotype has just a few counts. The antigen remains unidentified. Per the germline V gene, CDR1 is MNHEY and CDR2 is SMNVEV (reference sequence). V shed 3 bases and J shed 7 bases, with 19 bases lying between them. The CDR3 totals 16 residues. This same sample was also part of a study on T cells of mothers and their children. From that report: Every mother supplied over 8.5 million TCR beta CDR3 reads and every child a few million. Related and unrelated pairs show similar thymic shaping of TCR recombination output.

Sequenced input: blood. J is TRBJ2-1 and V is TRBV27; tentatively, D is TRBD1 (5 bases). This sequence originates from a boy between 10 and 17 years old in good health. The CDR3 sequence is CASSFLTRQGGNEQFF. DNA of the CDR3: TGTGCCAGCAGTTTTTTAACGCGGCAGGGTGGGAATGAGCAGTTCTTC.